The clone carrying this TCR beta chain came up once. Its antigen remains unidentified. Clones were sequenced by immunoSEQ multiplex PCR, and TCRdb holds only the in-frame ones, with some missing. The data show around 94,000 clones, with nearly 90% seen just once and around 0.73% held by the top ten. These data come from a study of a mutant IDH1 vaccine in newly diagnosed glioma. Indicated time point: week 47, end of study. A single vaccine dose contained 300 ug of mutant IDH1 20-mer peptide, and topical imiquimod was used with it. CDR1 is MGHRA, CDR2 YSYEKL, per germline. V was shortened by 0 bases and J by 5 bases, with 11 bases between the two germline ends. The CDR3 sequence is 14 residues long.

The chain has TRBV4-1 and TRBJ2-7; D ambiguous. The clonotype originates from a woman between 45 and 65 years old with glioma. The input for sequencing was PBMCs, taken from a glioma patient whose treatment included an IDH1 peptide vaccine. The chain's CDR3 is CASSQDDRKDEQYF. The DNA for the CDR3 is TGCGCCAGCAGCCAAGACGATAGGAAAGACGAGCAGTACTTC.